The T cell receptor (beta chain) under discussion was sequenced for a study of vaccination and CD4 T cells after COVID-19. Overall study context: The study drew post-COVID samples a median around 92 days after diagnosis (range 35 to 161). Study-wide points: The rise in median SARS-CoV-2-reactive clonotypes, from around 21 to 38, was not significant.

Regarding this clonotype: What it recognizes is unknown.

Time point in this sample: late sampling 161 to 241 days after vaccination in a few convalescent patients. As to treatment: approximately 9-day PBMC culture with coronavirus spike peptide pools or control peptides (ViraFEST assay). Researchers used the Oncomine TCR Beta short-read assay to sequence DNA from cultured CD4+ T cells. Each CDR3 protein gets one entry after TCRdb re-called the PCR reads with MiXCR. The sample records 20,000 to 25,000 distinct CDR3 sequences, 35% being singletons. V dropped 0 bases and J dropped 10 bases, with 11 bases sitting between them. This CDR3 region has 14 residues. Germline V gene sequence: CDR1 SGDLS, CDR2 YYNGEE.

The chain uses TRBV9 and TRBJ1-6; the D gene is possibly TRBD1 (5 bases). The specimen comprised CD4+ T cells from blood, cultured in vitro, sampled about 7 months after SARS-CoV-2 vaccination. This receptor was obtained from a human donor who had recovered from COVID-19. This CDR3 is CASSVAMRDSPLHF. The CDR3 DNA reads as TGTGCCAGCAGCGTAGCTATGAGGGACTCACCCCTCCACTTT.